These T cell receptor beta chains were read from a single sample in a study of blood T cell repertoires in COVID-19. The assay was immunoSEQ multiplex PCR, and TCRdb's table has in-frame clones only and misses some. The sample includes 270,000 or so clones, roughly 84% of them seen just once. Material for sequencing was peripheral blood. These receptor sequences come from a human donor with COVID-19, enrolled during active disease. The donor label of this sample is uncertain. CDR3s include the opening cysteine and the closing phenylalanine or tryptophan. The order of the fields is clone size, V gene, D gene, J gene, CDR3 protein, CDR3 DNA. A D gene is named only where the DNA matches it firmly. The listing skips clone size in some rows; elsewhere it reads once, few, many or a size class.

clone size: NA
V gene: TRBV4-3
D gene: TRBD2
J gene: TRBJ2-1
CDR3 protein: CASSQVAGGHGEQFF
CDR3 DNA: TGCGCCAGCAGCCAAGTAGCGGGAGGGCATGGTGAGCAGTTCTTC

clone size: NA
V gene: TRBV7-6
D gene: NA
J gene: TRBJ2-3
CDR3 protein: CASSFGSAGGTDTQYF
CDR3 DNA: TGTGCCAGCAGCTTTGGGTCAGCGGGTGGCACAGATACGCAGTATTTT

clone size: many
V gene: TRBV18
D gene: TRBD1
J gene: TRBJ1-6
CDR3 protein: CASSPQSLGTGGSLHF
CDR3 DNA: TGTGCCAGCTCACCACAAAGTCTTGGGACAGGGGGGTCCCTCCACTTT

clone size: NA
V gene: TRBV9
D gene: TRBD2
J gene: TRBJ2-1
CDR3 protein: CASSTSGYNEQFF
CDR3 DNA: TGTGCCAGTTCGACTAGCGGTTACAATGAGCAGTTCTTC

clone size: NA
V gene: TRBV7-8
D gene: TRBD2
J gene: TRBJ2-1
CDR3 protein: CASTQTSGRADNEQFF
CDR3 DNA: TGTGCCAGCACCCAGACTAGCGGGAGGGCGGACAATGAGCAGTTCTTC

clone size: NA
V gene: TRBV15
D gene: TRBD1
J gene: TRBJ1-2
CDR3 protein: CATSRGDRGDVDGYTF
CDR3 DNA: TGTGCCACCAGCAGAGGGGACAGGGGAGATGTTGATGGCTACACCTTC

clone size: NA
V gene: TRBV6-1
D gene: TRBD1
J gene: TRBJ1-5
CDR3 protein: CASSEGTGGVSFSNQPQHF
CDR3 DNA: TGTGCCAGCAGTGAGGGGACAGGGGGCGTCTCTTTTAGCAATCAGCCCCAGCATTTT

clone size: NA
V gene: TRBV7-9
D gene: TRBD2
J gene: TRBJ2-5
CDR3 protein: CASTIGSGRAEETQYF
CDR3 DNA: TGTGCCAGCACCATAGGGAGCGGGAGGGCCGAAGAGACCCAGTACTTC

clone size: NA
V gene: TRBV6-6
D gene: TRBD1
J gene: TRBJ1-2
CDR3 protein: CASLTGWAVGYTF
CDR3 DNA: TGTGCCAGCCTGACAGGGTGGGCAGTAGGCTACACCTTC

clone size: NA
V gene: TRBV7-2
D gene: TRBD2
J gene: TRBJ2-5
CDR3 protein: CASSFSGGRVETQYF
CDR3 DNA: TGTGCCAGCAGCTTTAGTGGCGGGAGGGTAGAGACCCAGTACTTC

clone size: few
V gene: TRBV19
D gene: NA
J gene: TRBJ1-4
CDR3 protein: CASSIRDKKLFF
CDR3 DNA: TGTGCCAGTAGTATCAGGGATAAAAAACTGTTTTTT

clone size: NA
V gene: TRBV30
D gene: TRBD1
J gene: TRBJ2-1
CDR3 protein: CAWSPADRGAFGEQFF
CDR3 DNA: TGTGCCTGGAGCCCCGCTGACAGGGGCGCCTTTGGTGAGCAGTTCTTC

clone size: NA
V gene: TRBV15
D gene: NA
J gene: TRBJ2-7
CDR3 protein: CATSGGIYEQYF
CDR3 DNA: TGTGCCACCAGCGGGGGGATCTACGAGCAGTACTTC

clone size: NA
V gene: TRBV5-1
D gene: TRBD2
J gene: TRBJ2-3
CDR3 protein: CASSSGLGGSGYTQYF
CDR3 DNA: TGCGCCAGCAGCTCAGGACTAGGCGGGAGTGGATATACGCAGTATTTT

clone size: NA
V gene: TRBV28
D gene: TRBD2
J gene: TRBJ2-7
CDR3 protein: CASSPRDGGLAYEQYF
CDR3 DNA: TGTGCCAGCAGTCCGAGGGATGGGGGACTAGCCTACGAGCAGTACTTC

clone size: once
V gene: TRBV6-5
D gene: NA
J gene: TRBJ1-1
CDR3 protein: CASSLRDTEAFF
CDR3 DNA: TGTGCCAGCAGTCTCCGCGACACTGAAGCTTTCTTT

clone size: NA
V gene: TRBV3-1/TRBV3-2
D gene: NA
J gene: TRBJ2-7
CDR3 protein: CASSQDIGRQYF
CDR3 DNA: TGTGCCAGCAGCCAAGATATCGGGAGGCAGTACTTC

clone size: NA
V gene: TRBV12-3/TRBV12-4
D gene: NA
J gene: TRBJ2-5
CDR3 protein: CASSLVRGPQYF
CDR3 DNA: TGTGCCAGCAGTTTAGTGCGTGGGCCCCAGTACTTC

clone size: NA
V gene: TRBV5-6
D gene: TRBD2
J gene: TRBJ2-2
CDR3 protein: CASSGTVGGANTGELFF
CDR3 DNA: TGTGCCAGCAGCGGAACAGTGGGAGGGGCCAACACCGGGGAGCTGTTTTTT

clone size: once
V gene: TRBV7-3
D gene: TRBD2
J gene: TRBJ2-5
CDR3 protein: CASSLSGRGETQYF
CDR3 DNA: TGTGCCAGCAGCTTAAGCGGGAGGGGAGAGACCCAGTACTTC

clone size: once
V gene: TRBV24-1
D gene: TRBD2
J gene: TRBJ2-1
CDR3 protein: CATSYAGGGSEQFF
CDR3 DNA: TGTGCCACCAGTTACGCGGGAGGGGGTAGTGAGCAGTTCTTC

clone size: NA
V gene: TRBV19
D gene: TRBD1
J gene: TRBJ2-3
CDR3 protein: CASTLPRQGPTDTQYF
CDR3 DNA: TGTGCCAGTACCCTCCCTCGACAGGGGCCCACAGATACGCAGTATTTT

clone size: NA
V gene: TRBV3-1/TRBV3-2
D gene: NA
J gene: TRBJ1-2
CDR3 protein: CASSHGDYGYTF
CDR3 DNA: TGTGCCAGCAGCCACGGAGACTATGGCTACACCTTC

clone size: NA
V gene: TRBV5-1
D gene: NA
J gene: TRBJ1-1
CDR3 protein: CASSRGEETTEAFF
CDR3 DNA: TGCGCCAGCAGCCGGGGGGAGGAGACCACTGAAGCTTTCTTT

clone size: NA
V gene: TRBV5-1
D gene: TRBD1
J gene: TRBJ1-2
CDR3 protein: CASSLAPGQGSLTYGYTF
CDR3 DNA: TGCGCCAGCAGCTTGGCCCCGGGACAGGGATCTTTAACCTATGGCTACACCTTC

clone size: NA
V gene: TRBV27
D gene: NA
J gene: TRBJ1-1
CDR3 protein: CASRETVPGNTEAFF
CDR3 DNA: TGTGCCAGCAGGGAAACGGTCCCGGGGAACACTGAAGCTTTCTTT

clone size: NA
V gene: TRBV5-1
D gene: NA
J gene: TRBJ2-1
CDR3 protein: CASSLEQGFGNEQFF
CDR3 DNA: TGCGCCAGCAGCTTGGAACAGGGTTTTGGCAATGAGCAGTTCTTC

clone size: NA
V gene: TRBV7-3
D gene: NA
J gene: TRBJ2-1
CDR3 protein: CASSAQGGGTALNEQFF
CDR3 DNA: TGTGCCAGCAGCGCCCAGGGGGGCGGGACCGCGCTTAATGAGCAGTTCTTC

clone size: NA
V gene: TRBV6-6
D gene: NA
J gene: TRBJ2-1
CDR3 protein: CASAGLPISYNEQFF
CDR3 DNA: TGTGCCAGCGCCGGGTTGCCAATCTCCTACAATGAGCAGTTCTTC

clone size: NA
V gene: TRBV19
D gene: NA
J gene: TRBJ1-1
CDR3 protein: CASLRRGGEAFF
CDR3 DNA: TGTGCCAGCCTCCGGAGGGGAGGTGAAGCTTTCTTT

clone size: NA
V gene: TRBV7-8
D gene: NA
J gene: TRBJ1-1
CDR3 protein: CASSLAGEWTEAFF
CDR3 DNA: TGTGCCAGCAGCTTAGCAGGGGAATGGACTGAAGCTTTCTTT

clone size: NA
V gene: TRBV7-2
D gene: TRBD2
J gene: TRBJ2-3
CDR3 protein: CASSLENSGARTDTQYF
CDR3 DNA: TGTGCCAGCAGCTTAGAGAACAGCGGGGCACGCACAGATACGCAGTATTTT

clone size: once
V gene: TRBV2
D gene: TRBD1
J gene: TRBJ1-1
CDR3 protein: CASSGQGPNTEAFF
CDR3 DNA: TGTGCCAGCAGTGGACAGGGGCCGAACACTGAAGCTTTCTTT

clone size: NA
V gene: TRBV28
D gene: NA
J gene: TRBJ2-5
CDR3 protein: CASTILGLGGETQYF
CDR3 DNA: TGTGCCAGCACCATCCTCGGCCTAGGGGGAGAGACCCAGTACTTC

clone size: NA
V gene: TRBV10-3
D gene: TRBD1
J gene: TRBJ1-6
CDR3 protein: CAISDPGQGNSPLHF
CDR3 DNA: TGTGCCATCAGTGACCCGGGACAGGGAAATTCACCCCTCCACTTT

clone size: NA
V gene: TRBV28
D gene: NA
J gene: TRBJ2-1
CDR3 protein: CASSLGQQNYNEQFF
CDR3 DNA: TGTGCCAGCAGTCTTGGACAGCAAAATTACAATGAGCAGTTCTTC

clone size: NA
V gene: TRBV7-9
D gene: NA
J gene: TRBJ1-4
CDR3 protein: CASSSPGELFF
CDR3 DNA: TGTGCCAGCAGCTCGCCCGGGGAACTGTTTTTT

clone size: many
V gene: TRBV5-1
D gene: TRBD1
J gene: TRBJ2-6
CDR3 protein: CASSLVQGAGANVLTF
CDR3 DNA: TGCGCCAGCAGCTTGGTTCAGGGGGCCGGGGCCAACGTCCTGACTTTC

clone size: NA
V gene: TRBV19
D gene: NA
J gene: TRBJ1-2
CDR3 protein: CASRTQGSYGYTF
CDR3 DNA: TGTGCCAGTAGGACACAGGGTTCCTATGGCTACACCTTC

clone size: NA
V gene: TRBV24-1
D gene: TRBD1
J gene: TRBJ2-5
CDR3 protein: CATSEPPGQGSQETQYF
CDR3 DNA: TGTGCCACCAGTGAGCCTCCGGGACAGGGGAGTCAAGAGACCCAGTACTTC

clone size: NA
V gene: TRBV2
D gene: TRBD1
J gene: TRBJ2-1
CDR3 protein: CASSLDRGDYNEQFF
CDR3 DNA: TGTGCCAGCAGTTTGGACAGGGGGGATTACAATGAGCAGTTCTTC

clone size: NA
V gene: TRBV27
D gene: NA
J gene: TRBJ1-6
CDR3 protein: CASSTWTDNSPLHF
CDR3 DNA: TGTGCCAGCAGTACTTGGACAGATAATTCACCCCTCCACTTT